These 28 T cell receptor beta chains were sequenced from one sample in a study of T cell responses to AZD1222 COVID-19 vaccine. Sequencing used immunoSEQ multiplex PCR; TCRdb keeps in-frame clones, though not all of them. The data contain 130,000 to 150,000 clones, around 83% of them seen just once; the ten biggest clones take up around 5%. The material sequenced was peripheral blood, taken 28 days after the second AZD1222 dose. The receptors derive from an adult who received the AZD1222 COVID-19 vaccine.

This clone appeared once. The chain recombines TRBV7-9 with TRBJ2-1, with TRBD1 identical over 7 bases. CDR1 is SEHNR and CDR2 is FQNEAQ in the germline V gene (reference sequence). Unmatched junction bases numbered 7, after V lost 3 bases and J lost 8 bases. The CDR3 totals 14 residues. This CDR3 reads CASSFLTGNDEQFF. The DNA of the CDR3 is TGTGCCAGCAGCTTCTTGACAGGGAACGATGAGCAGTTCTTC.

The chain is built from TRBV21-1 and TRBJ2-1. TRBV21-1 constitutes a pseudogene. This CDR3 region has 15 residues. The CDR3 nucleotides are TGTGCCAGCAGAAGTGGGTCAATAGGCTACAATGAGCAGTTCTTC. It encodes CASRSGSIGYNEQFF.

This chain uses TRBV3-1 (or the pseudogene TRBV3-2) with TRBJ1-2; D not certain. V was cut by 0 bases and J by 5 bases, with 10 bases left in between. From germline, CDR1 is LGHDT and CDR2 YNNKEL (reference sequence). The CDR3 runs to 14 residues. CDR3 sequence: CASSQEAVLYGYTF. The CDR3 DNA reads as TGTGCCAGCAGCCAAGAGGCAGTCCTGTATGGCTACACCTTC.

The gene calls are TRBV9 and TRBJ2-3; TRBD2 aligns across 8 bases. Trimming at V came to 0 bases and at J to 2 bases, leaving 5 bases not matched to a gene. The CDR3 is made up of 16 amino acids. Germline V gives CDR1 SGDLS, CDR2 YYNGEE. The CDR3: CASSVDNSGVTDTQYF. In DNA form, the CDR3 reads TGTGCCAGCAGCGTAGATAATAGCGGGGTCACAGATACGCAGTATTTT.

The chain combines TRBV28 with TRBJ1-2; D is unresolved. V dropped 7 bases and J dropped 6 bases, with 18 bases sitting between them. The length of the CDR3 is 14 residues. CDR1 and CDR2 from the germline V gene are MDHEN and SYDVKM. In nucleotides, the CDR3 is TGTGCCAGCACCCCTCCTGAACGGGTCAATGGCTACACCTTC. Its translation is CASTPPERVNGYTF.

This chain connects TRBV6-6 to TRBJ1-1; no firm D call. Trimming removed 0 bases from V and 2 bases from J, with 7 bases in between. Germline V lookup: CDR1 MNHNY, CDR2 SVGAGI (reference sequence). This CDR3 has 14 amino acids. The CDR3 DNA is TGTGCCAGCAGTTACTCGGGGATAAACACTGAAGCTTTCTTT. Translation: CASSYSGINTEAFF.

The V and J genes are TRBV11-2 and TRBJ2-2; tentative D call: TRBD1 (6 bases). The V and J ends lost 5 bases and 6 bases respectively, with 13 bases between them. The CDR3 is 14 residues long. CDR1 SGHAT and CDR2 FQNNGV come from the germline V gene. CDR3 DNA: TGTGCCAGCAGCGAACAGGGTTTAGCCGGGGAGCTGTTTTTT. Its protein product is CASSEQGLAGELFF.

The genes are TRBV27 and TRBJ1-2; 11 nucleotides line up with TRBD1. This CDR3 spans 17 amino acids. Looked up from germline, CDR1 is MNHEY and CDR2 is SMNVEV (reference sequence). With V trimmed by 3 bases and J by 3 bases, 9 bases remained unmatched. The CDR3 spells CASSFLLPGQGDYGYTF. CDR3 nucleotides: TGTGCCAGCAGTTTCTTATTGCCGGGACAGGGGGACTATGGCTACACCTTC.

The chain has TRBV7-2 and TRBJ2-7, with unresolved D. Trimming cost V 1 base and J 4 bases, with 5 bases left between them. The CDR3 is 12 amino acids. The germline V gene encodes CDR1 SGHTA and CDR2 FQGNSA. The DNA of the CDR3 is TGTGCCAGCAGCTTAGGCGCGTACGAGCAGTACTTC. Translated, it gives CASSLGAYEQYF. The variable domain in full, completed from reference TRBV7-2 and TRBJ2-7, reads GAGVSQSPSNKVTEKGKDVELRCDPISGHTALYWYRQSLGQGLEFLIYFQGNSAPDKSGLPSDRFSAERTGGSVSTLTIQRTQQEDSAVYLCASSLGAYEQYFGPGTRLTVT.

The chain links TRBV9 to TRBJ2-1; TRBD2 matches 11 bases. Germline CDR1 SGDLS, CDR2 YYNGEE. With 2 bases clipped from V and 11 bases from J, the junction kept 9 bases outside the gene matches. The CDR3 has 15 residues. This chain's CDR3 is CASSVSGLAGGQQFF. In DNA form, the CDR3 reads TGTGCCAGCAGCGTTAGCGGGCTAGCGGGGGGCCAGCAGTTCTTC.

The rearrangement uses TRBV5-1 and TRBJ2-7; 8 nucleotides agree with TRBD2. Germline trimming cut 3 bases from V and 7 bases from J; bases unmatched to any gene: 9. The germline CDR1 and CDR2 sequences are SGHRS and YFSETQ. CDR3 length equals 14 residues. The chain's CDR3 is CASSSPFTSGEQYF. The CDR3, as DNA: TGCGCCAGCAGCTCTCCCTTCACTAGCGGTGAGCAGTACTTC.

This chain connects TRBV14 to TRBJ1-2; D unclear. Trimming stripped 5 bases from V and 4 bases from J, with 11 bases between. Germline-derived CDR1 and CDR2 are SGHDN and FVKESK. The CDR3 extends over 13 amino acids. The CDR3 loop is CASSADRGYGYTF. CDR3 bases: TGTGCCAGCAGCGCGGACCGGGGCTATGGCTACACCTTC. Full variable domain (outside the CDR3, taken from reference TRBV14 and TRBJ1-2): EAGVTQFPSHSVIEKGQTVTLRCDPISGHDNLYWYRRVMGKEIKFLLHFVKESKQDESGMPNNRFLAERTGGTYSTLKVQPAELEDSGVYFCASSADRGYGYTFGSGTRLTVV.

The V call is TRBV18, the J call TRBJ1-4; 11 nucleotides line up with TRBD1. The ends lost 0 bases at V and 5 bases at J; junction bases unmatched: 2. The CDR3 runs to 16 residues. Germline values: CDR1 KGHSH, CDR2 LQKENI. This chain's CDR3 is CASSPPGTGGNEKLFF. CDR3 DNA sequence: TGTGCCAGCTCACCACCGGGGACAGGGGGGAATGAAAAACTGTTTTTT.

Only one count was recorded for this clone. The rearrangement joins TRBV2 to TRBJ1-6; 8 positions agree with TRBD1. The CDR3 sequence is 12 residues long. V was pared by 6 bases and J by 13 bases, with 5 bases of the junction left unmatched. Germline values: CDR1 SNHLY, CDR2 FYNNEI. CDR3 protein: CASRETGAPLHF. The CDR3 bases are TGTGCCAGCAGGGAGACAGGGGCTCCCCTCCACTTT.

This clone occurred a few times. The CDR3: CASSLLGQGTYYEQYF. In nucleotides, the CDR3 is TGTGCCAGCAGCCTCCTTGGACAGGGGACCTACTACGAGCAGTACTTC. The chain links TRBV4-2 to TRBJ2-7; 9 bases fit TRBD1. This CDR3 is built from 16 residues. Germline assignment: CDR1 LGHNA and CDR2 YNFKEQ. Trimming took 4 bases from V and 3 from J; bases not matched to a gene: 10.

This clone was recorded only once. J is TRBJ1-2 and V is TRBV3-1 (or the pseudogene TRBV3-2); TRBD1 matches 7 bases. The trim removed 0 bases at V and 2 bases at J, leaving 6 bases unmatched. Germline-derived CDR1 and CDR2 are LGHDT and YNNKEL (reference sequence). The CDR3 has 16 amino acids. The CDR3 here is CASSQDFGQANYGYTF. The CDR3 DNA reads as TGTGCCAGCAGCCAAGATTTCGGACAGGCGAACTATGGCTACACCTTC.

The chain has TRBV5-1 and TRBJ1-2, with D hard to call. V was shortened by 3 bases and J by 2 bases, with 8 bases between the two germline ends. Per germline, CDR1 SGHRS and CDR2 YFSETQ. The CDR3 loop spans 13 amino acids. The CDR3 nucleotides are TGCGCCAGCAGCTCGTTAGGAAACTATGGCTACACCTTC. Protein: CASSSLGNYGYTF.

This chain joins TRBV29-1 and TRBJ2-1, with no clear D. Germline loops: CDR1 SQVTM, CDR2 ANQGSEA. The CDR3 extends over 12 amino acids. For the CDR3, the DNA is TGCAGTGGTCTGGCGATCTACAATGAGCAGTTCTTC. This sequence encodes CSGLAIYNEQFF.

This chain connects TRBV19 to TRBJ1-4, with 8 nucleotides matching TRBD1. V gave up 5 bases and J gave up 0 bases; unmatched junction bases: 17. Germline-derived CDR1 and CDR2 are LNHDA and SQIVND (reference sequence). This CDR3 is 20 amino acids long. The CDR3 spells CASSFTEARDRFATNEKLFF. DNA for the CDR3: TGTGCCAGTAGTTTCACCGAGGCCCGGGACAGGTTTGCAACTAATGAAAAACTGTTTTTT.

The CDR3 sequence: CASRTSGGAHEQFF. In DNA form, the CDR3 reads TGTGCCAGTAGGACTAGCGGGGGGGCCCATGAGCAGTTCTTC. The rearrangement uses TRBV19 and TRBJ2-1; 14 positions agree with TRBD2. After removal of 6 bases from V and 8 bases from J, the junction contained 3 bases not matched to a gene. The V gene's germline CDR1 is LNHDA and CDR2 SQIVND (reference sequence). The CDR3 runs to 14 residues.

The chain links TRBV28 to TRBJ1-5; D is ambiguous. Germline CDR1 reads MDHEN; CDR2 reads SYDVKM. Trimming stripped 5 bases from V and 3 bases from J, with 8 bases between. The CDR3 is made up of 13 amino acids. This CDR3 reads CASSPPNNQPQHF. CDR3 sequence (DNA): TGTGCCAGCAGTCCCCCGAACAATCAGCCCCAGCATTTT. Full variable domain (rest looked up from reference TRBV28 and TRBJ1-5): DVKVTQSSRYLVKRTGEKVFLECVQDMDHENMFWYRQDPGLGLRLIYFSYDVKMKEKGDIPEGYSVSREKKERFSLILESASTNQTSMYLCASSPPNNQPQHFGDGTRLSIL.

This clone was detected once. The V call is TRBV6-2 or TRBV6-3, the J call TRBJ1-2; D not certain. Trimming pared 6 bases from V and 6 bases from J, leaving 14 bases between. This CDR3 contains 13 residues. CDR1 is MNHEY, CDR2 SVGEGT, per germline. The CDR3 loop reads CASSLRGPNGYTF. As DNA, the CDR3 is TGTGCCAGCAGCCTCCGGGGTCCTAATGGCTACACCTTC.

Turning to this clone: Other DNA sequences of this sample code for an identical CDR3. V usage is TRBV27 and J usage is TRBJ2-7, with 12 nucleotides matching TRBD2. The CDR3 consists of 13 residues. V dropped 5 bases and J dropped 4; count of bases not matched to a gene: 0. Germline V lookup: CDR1 MNHEY, CDR2 SMNVEV (reference sequence). The chain's CDR3 is CASSLAGGYEQYF. The CDR3 DNA sequence: TGTGCCAGCAGTCTAGCGGGAGGGTACGAGCAGTACTTC.

The table lists this clone with a count of one. The V call is TRBV27, the J call TRBJ2-1; D is undetermined. The CDR3 loop spans 14 amino acids. Trimming took off 5 bases at V and 5 bases at J, with 13 bases between the two ends. Germline V gives CDR1 MNHEY, CDR2 SMNVEV (reference sequence). CDR3 residues: CASSAVARDNEQFF. CDR3 bases: TGTGCCAGCAGTGCGGTAGCTAGGGACAATGAGCAGTTCTTC.

The rearrangement uses TRBV6-6 and TRBJ1-2; 7 bases line up with TRBD1. The CDR3 contains 13 residues. Germline CDR1 and CDR2: MNHNY and SVGAGI (reference sequence). V was pared by 10 bases and J by 3 bases, with 8 bases of the junction left unmatched. CDR3 nucleotide sequence: TGTGCCACCTCCTGGCAGGGGGACTATGGCTACACCTTC. It specifies CATSWQGDYGYTF.

This clone appeared a single time. The J gene is TRBJ2-1, the V gene TRBV6-5; D remains ambiguous. The V end lost 6 bases, the J end lost 5 bases, and 17 bases lay between the germline ends. Germline loops: CDR1 MNHEY, CDR2 SVGAGI. The CDR3 loop spans 15 amino acids. CDR3 in DNA: TGTGCCAGCAGCCTACCCAGCTCTGGTAACAATGAGCAGTTCTTC. Translated, it gives CASSLPSSGNNEQFF.

The chain is built from TRBV7-6 and TRBJ2-7; either TRBD1 or TRBD2 may supply D (7 bases each). The CDR3 has 18 residues. CDR1 and CDR2 from the germline V gene are SGHVS and FNYEAQ. V lost 1 base, J lost 2 bases, and 21 bases lay in between. The CDR3 nucleotides read TGTGCCAGCAGCTTAGTGATAGAGCGGGGCCAGGGGGCCTACGAGCAGTACTTC. Translating gives CASSLVIERGQGAYEQYF. The full variable domain, completed using reference TRBV7-6 and TRBJ2-7, is GAGVSQSPRYKVTKRGQDVALRCDPISGHVSLYWYRQALGQGPEFLTYFNYEAQQDKSGLPNDRFSAERPEGSISTLTIQRTEQRDSAMYRCASSLVIERGQGAYEQYFGPGTRLTVT.

J is TRBJ1-6 and V is TRBV7-2, with D possibly TRBD1 on 6 matching bases. Trimming cost V 3 bases and J 8 bases, with 8 bases left between them. Looked up from germline, CDR1 is SGHTA and CDR2 is FQGNSA. The CDR3 sequence is 13 residues long. The CDR3 loop is CASSLTGYSPLHF. In DNA form, the CDR3 reads TGTGCCAGCAGCTTGACAGGATATTCACCCCTCCACTTT.